The rows below give T cell receptor beta chains drawn from one sample of a study of patients and donors after allogeneic stem cell transplantation. TCRdb re-called the RT-PCR reads through MiXCR, storing one row per CDR3 protein. Of 920,000 or so distinct CDR3 sequences listed, approximately 19% are singletons. Sample: blood, either unsorted or a sorted T cell fraction (not recorded which). The receptor source for this set is a human donor who was either an allogeneic HSCT recipient or a stem cell or donor lymphocyte infusion donor (not recorded which). It is not recorded whose cells these are; they may come from a transplant donor. The CDR3 runs from the conserved cysteine through the conserved F or W. The D gene is left open where the match is weak. Clone size is not always given. Where it is, it says once, few, many or a class for expanded clones.

>NA|TRBJ1-2|TRBV5-1|TRBD1
CASSLDPRDSYYGYTF
TGCGCCAGCAGCTTGGATCCCCGGGACAGCTACTATGGCTACACCTTC
>NA|TRBJ2-5|TRBV7-9|TRBD2
CASSFNWEGPAETQYF
TGTGCCAGCAGCTTTAATTGGGAGGGGCCCGCAGAGACCCAGTACTTC
>many|TRBJ2-7|TRBV11-2|TRBD1
CASSPRGPYEQYF
TGTGCCAGCAGCCCGAGGGGGCCCTACGAGCAGTACTTC
>NA|TRBJ2-7|TRBV3-1|NA
CASSQGPGNYEQYF
TGTGCCAGCAGCCAGGGACCGGGAAACTACGAGCAGTACTTC
>NA|TRBJ1-6|TRBV27|TRBD1
CASRGRWAGGSPLHF
TGTGCCAGCAGAGGCCGGTGGGCAGGGGGTTCACCCCTCCACTTT
>few|TRBJ1-2|TRBV27|NA
CASSLRVPGTGYGYTF
TGTGCCAGCAGCCTTAGAGTACCCGGGACTGGCTATGGCTACACCTTC
>many|TRBJ2-1|TRBV29-1|NA
CSVATSYNEQFF
TGCAGCGTTGCCACATCTTACAATGAGCAGTTCTTC
>many|TRBJ2-1|TRBV29-1|TRBD2
CSVDREGHGEQFF
TGCAGCGTTGATCGGGAGGGCCACGGTGAGCAGTTCTTC
>few|TRBJ2-2|TRBV6-5|TRBD2
CASSYLGLAENTGELFF
TGTGCCAGCAGTTACCTGGGACTAGCGGAGAACACCGGGGAGCTGTTTTTT
>few|TRBJ1-1|TRBV15|NA
CATSREITEAFF
TGTGCCACCAGCAGAGAAATCACTGAAGCTTTCTTT
>NA|TRBJ2-1|TRBV20-1|TRBD2
CSARDSGLAGALNNEQFF
TGCAGTGCTAGAGATTCCGGACTAGCGGGGGCCTTAAACAATGAGCAGTTCTTC
>NA|TRBJ2-2|TRBV2|NA
CASRSPGAINTGELFF
TGTGCCAGCAGAAGTCCCGGGGCGATAAACACCGGGGAGCTGTTTTTT
>many|TRBJ2-3|TRBV12-3/TRBV12-4|NA
CASSPPAGSDTQYF
TGTGCCAGCAGTCCCCCGGCAGGTTCAGATACGCAGTATTTT
>few|TRBJ2-7|TRBV2|NA
CASSEAGQPWEGQYF
TGTGCCAGCAGTGAAGCGGGACAACCTTGGGAAGGGCAGTACTTC
>NA|TRBJ2-7|TRBV20-1|NA
CSARDFGTVYEQYF
TGCAGTGCTAGAGATTTCGGCACGGTCTACGAGCAGTACTTC
>few|TRBJ2-7|TRBV24-1|NA
CATSAGFDEQYF
TGTGCCACCAGTGCAGGGTTCGACGAGCAGTACTTC
>few|TRBJ2-1|TRBV3-1|NA
CASSQLYNEQFF
TGTGCCAGCAGCCAACTTTACAATGAGCAGTTCTTC
>few|TRBJ2-2|TRBV18|TRBD1
CASSPRTGESGELFF
TGTGCCAGCTCACCAAGGACAGGGGAGAGCGGGGAGCTGTTTTTT
>NA|TRBJ1-1|TRBV5-1|TRBD1
CASGNRTGDGKAFF
TGCGCCAGCGGCAATAGGACAGGGGATGGTAAAGCTTTCTTT
>few|TRBJ2-6|TRBV29-1|TRBD1
CSVRRDRSGANVLTF
TGCAGCGTCCGAAGGGACAGGTCGGGGGCCAACGTCCTGACTTTC
>NA|TRBJ2-3|TRBV24-1|NA
CATSDLGGAADTQYF
TGTGCCACCAGTGATTTAGGTGGGGCAGCAGATACGCAGTATTTT
>NA|TRBJ2-1|TRBV5-5|NA
CASSFGPPNEQFF
TGTGCCAGCAGCTTCGGACCTCCCAATGAGCAGTTCTTC
>few|TRBJ1-1|TRBV21-1|NA
CASSRPDRIAFF
TGTGCCAGCAGCAGACCGGACAGGATAGCTTTCTTT
>NA|TRBJ2-1|TRBV7-3|NA
CASSLNGATYNEQFF
TGTGCCAGCAGCTTAAACGGAGCTACCTACAATGAGCAGTTCTTC
>few|TRBJ2-7|TRBV12-3/TRBV12-4|NA
CASRPGTNYEQYF
TGTGCCAGCAGGCCCGGGACCAATTACGAGCAGTACTTC
>few|TRBJ2-2|TRBV5-1|NA
CASSFFGGELFF
TGCGCCAGCAGCTTCTTCGGCGGGGAGCTGTTTTTT
>few|TRBJ1-6|TRBV5-1|NA
CASSLEGGDNSPLHF
TGCGCCAGCAGCTTGGAGGGAGGGGATAATTCACCCCTCCACTTT
>many|TRBJ2-3|TRBV4-2|NA
CASRLTSLAPDTQYF
TGTGCCAGCAGACTGACATCTCTCGCCCCAGATACGCAGTATTTT
>many|TRBJ1-1|TRBV12-3/TRBV12-4|NA
CASRGAQGLNTEAFF
TGTGCCAGCAGAGGAGCACAGGGATTGAACACTGAAGCTTTCTTT